Following are 20 T cell receptor beta chains from one sample sequenced in a study of CD8+CD57+ T cells in acquired aplastic anemia. The template for TCR beta VDJ and CDR3 sequence profiling was genomic DNA. Each CDR3 protein gets one entry after TCRdb re-called the reads with MiXCR. The table records 400,000 to 450,000 distinct CDR3 sequences, 55% to 75% of them present only once. Sequenced: sorted CD4+, CD8+, or CD8+CD57+ T cells (not recorded which) from PBMCs. The receptors stem from a human donor in good health, serving as a control.

V usage is TRBV5-8 and J usage is TRBJ1-2, with D uncertain. The V end was cut by 3 bases, the J end by 4 bases, with 13 bases between. Germline V gene lookup returns CDR1 SGHTS and CDR2 YDEGEE. The CDR3 has 14 residues. This chain's CDR3 is CASSSRLVGYGYTF. For the CDR3, the DNA is TGTGCCAGCAGCTCCCGCCTCGTAGGCTATGGCTACACCTTC.

The V call is TRBV27, the J call TRBJ2-7; tentatively, D is TRBD1 or TRBD2 (5 bases each). The CDR3 totals 11 residues. The germline gives CDR1 MNHEY, CDR2 SMNVEV (reference sequence). Trimming removed 6 bases at V and 5 bases at J, with 8 bases between. CDR3 residues: CASSGTDEQYF. CDR3 nucleotides: TGTGCCAGCAGCGGGACCGACGAGCAGTACTTC.

This rearrangement joins TRBV20-1 to TRBJ2-1; no definite D call. The V end was cut by 6 bases, the J end by 10 bases, with 19 bases between. Germline V gene sequence: CDR1 DFQATT, CDR2 SNEGSKA (reference sequence). CDR3 length: 13 amino acids. The CDR3 DNA reads TGCAGTGCACTTATCGGCTATTACATGGAGCAGTTCTTC. The encoded protein is CSALIGYYMEQFF.

The chain uses TRBV5-4 and TRBJ2-7; D is ambiguous. Germline V gives CDR1 SGHNT, CDR2 YYREEE (reference sequence). There are 12 residues in the CDR3. V shed 3 bases and J shed 6 bases, with 10 bases lying between them. CDR3 DNA sequence: TGTGCCAGCAGCTGGGATTTCGTCGAGCAGTACTTC. Translation gives CASSWDFVEQYF. The variable domain in full, completed from reference TRBV5-4 and TRBJ2-7, reads ETGVTQSPTHLIKTRGQQVTLRCSSQSGHNTVSWYQQALGQGPQFIFQYYREEENGRGNFPPRFSGLQFPNYSSELNVNALELDDSALYLCASSWDFVEQYFGPGTRLTVT.

The sample holds one count of this clonotype. A read error is likely, as this CDR3 ends without the conserved phenylalanine or tryptophan. The DNA is left out, because the CDR3 cannot be placed on it with certainty; the CDR3 is given as TCRdb lists it. This chain connects TRBV7-2 to TRBJ2-7; the table calls TRBD2, which could not be checked here. Germline CDR1 SGHTA, CDR2 FQGNSA. Ends included, the CDR3 has 13 residues. CDR3 amino acids: CASSLEQQYSPLH.

This chain links TRBV7-2 with TRBJ1-6; TRBD1 matches 8 bases. The CDR3 contains 16 residues. Germline assignment: CDR1 SGHTA and CDR2 FQGNSA. V shed 4 bases, J shed 10 bases, and the junction held 12 bases outside the gene matches. The DNA of the CDR3 is TGTGCCAGCAGCTCCCAGGGGGCAGGGCTTCGATCACCCCTCCACTTT. Protein product: CASSSQGAGLRSPLHF.

Many counts were recorded for this clonotype. The DNA of the CDR3 is TGTGCCATCAGCAGGGAAGATGGCAATCAGCCCCAGCATTTT. Amino acids: CAISREDGNQPQHF. The rearrangement joins TRBV10-3 to TRBJ1-5; TRBD1 might be the D (5 bases). Germline CDR1 and CDR2: ENHRY and SYGVKD. The CDR3 loop spans 14 amino acids. V was clipped by 6 bases and J by 2 bases, with 11 bases between them.

The table lists this clonotype with many counts. This chain uses TRBV20-1 with TRBJ1-1; 7 bases are a match to TRBD1. The CDR3 sequence is 15 residues long. Per the germline V gene, CDR1 is DFQATT and CDR2 is SNEGSKA (reference sequence). Trimming cost V 1 base and J 1 base; bases outside gene matches: 6. CDR3 bases: TGCAGTGCTAGAGCTAGACAGGGATGGAACACTGAAGCTTTCTTT. Translating gives CSARARQGWNTEAFF.

Concerning this clonotype: No conserved phenylalanine or tryptophan ends this CDR3, so it is likely a read error. Because the CDR3's place on the DNA is in doubt, the DNA is left out and the CDR3 is given as listed by TCRdb. The gene calls are TRBV19 and TRBJ1-5. Germline-derived CDR1 and CDR2 are LNHDA and SQIVND (reference sequence). The CDR3 spans 13 residues, counting both ends. CDR3 residues: CASSMDRLCYPPL.

On this clonotype itself: Relative to the germline gene, one junction end is altered; a read error may explain this. This chain connects TRBV20-1 to TRBJ1-6; 8 bases line up with TRBD1. Germline V gene lookup returns CDR1 DFQATT and CDR2 SNEGSKA (reference sequence). The CDR3 runs 15 residues. CDR3 region: CSASQGSGGPSPLYF. The CDR3 region has the DNA TGCAGTGCTAGCCAAGGGTCAGGGGGCCCTTCACCCCTCTACTTT.

V and J are TRBV7-2 and TRBJ1-2, with 8 bases lining up with TRBD1. The CDR3 is 16 residues long. Trimming at V came to 0 bases and at J to 2 bases, leaving 5 bases not matched to a gene. Germline assignment: CDR1 SGHTA and CDR2 FQGNSA. CDR3: CASSLAVTGGNYGYTF. CDR3 DNA: TGTGCCAGCAGCTTAGCTGTTACAGGGGGGAACTATGGCTACACCTTC.

The chain is built from TRBV12-3 or TRBV12-4 and TRBJ2-2; the D is unclear. The CDR3 is 15 residues long. The CDR3 bases are TGTGCTAGTGGTTTGGGCGCTATAAACACCGGGGAGCTGTTTTTT. Translating it yields CASGLGAINTGELFF.

The CDR3: CASSRSGHPAYNEQFF. For the CDR3, the DNA is TGCGCCAGCAGCAGATCGGGACACCCCGCTTACAATGAGCAGTTCTTC. The chain recombines TRBV5-1 with TRBJ2-1; D may be TRBD1 (6 bases). The CDR3 covers 16 residues. Trimming left V 4 bases short and J 4 bases short, with 18 bases between. CDR1 and CDR2 (germline): SGHRS, YFSETQ.

This clonotype showed up just a few times. The V and J genes are TRBV24-1 and TRBJ1-4, with D possibly being TRBD1 (6 bases). The V gene lost 3 bases and the J gene lost 11 bases, with 9 bases spanning the gap. The CDR3 sequence is 12 residues long. CDR1 KGHDR and CDR2 SFDVKD come from the germline V gene. CDR3 bases: TGTGCCACCAGTGATCTTACAGGGAAACTGTTTTTT. It is translated as CATSDLTGKLFF.

The gene calls are TRBV11-2 and TRBJ2-7; D assignment may be TRBD1 or TRBD2 (5 bases each). CDR3 length: 18 residues. V gave up 4 bases and J gave up 7 bases, with 29 bases separating them. The germline gives CDR1 SGHAT, CDR2 FQNNGV. The DNA of the CDR3 is TGTGCCAGCAGCTCATTACTTCGAGGGGTTGAAGCGAGTCGAGAGCAGTACTTC. This gives the protein CASSSLLRGVEASREQYF.

V is TRBV12-3 or TRBV12-4 and J is TRBJ1-6; D unclear. This CDR3 has 15 amino acids. Trimming cost V 6 bases and J 5 bases, with 14 bases left between them. The CDR3 loop is CASSSPGLNNSPLHF. The CDR3, as DNA: TGTGCCAGCAGCAGCCCGGGATTAAATAATTCACCCCTCCACTTT.

There are many counts of this clonotype. This chain joins TRBV7-9 and TRBJ2-1, with no clear D. The CDR3 extends over 15 amino acids. Trimming removed 2 bases at V and 0 bases at J, with 8 bases between. Germline CDR1 and CDR2: SEHNR and FQNEAQ (reference sequence). DNA of the CDR3: TGTGCCAGCAGCTTATCCACCGACTCCTACAATGAGCAGTTCTTC. Amino acids: CASSLSTDSYNEQFF.

This sequence joins TRBV10-3 and TRBJ2-1; tentative D call: TRBD1 (6 bases). V lost 6 bases, J lost 4 bases, and 16 bases lay in between. From germline, CDR1 is ENHRY and CDR2 SYGVKD. This CDR3 contains 15 residues. The CDR3 sequence: CAIRDTGQGYNEQFF. CDR3 in DNA: TGTGCCATCAGGGACACGGGACAAGGGTACAATGAGCAGTTCTTC.

On this clonotype itself: This likely comes from a read error, as the CDR3 has no conserved phenylalanine or tryptophan at its end. The limits of the CDR3 on the DNA are not certain, so only TCRdb's listed CDR3 is given. This rearrangement joins TRBV9 to TRBJ1-5; the D segment call TRBD1 is taken from the table without a DNA check. Counting both end residues, the CDR3 totals 13 amino acids. Germline V gives CDR1 SGDLS, CDR2 YYNGEE. The CDR3: CASSPKSRGREHL.

The chain combines TRBV20-1 with TRBJ2-7; tentatively, D is TRBD2 (5 bases). The CDR3 has 13 amino acids. V was clipped by 6 bases and J by 3 bases, with 15 bases between them. Germline lookup yields CDR1 DFQATT and CDR2 SNEGSKA (reference sequence). The DNA for the CDR3 is TGCAGTGCATCCGGCGTAGCGCGCTACGAGCAGTACTTC. It translates to CSASGVARYEQYF.